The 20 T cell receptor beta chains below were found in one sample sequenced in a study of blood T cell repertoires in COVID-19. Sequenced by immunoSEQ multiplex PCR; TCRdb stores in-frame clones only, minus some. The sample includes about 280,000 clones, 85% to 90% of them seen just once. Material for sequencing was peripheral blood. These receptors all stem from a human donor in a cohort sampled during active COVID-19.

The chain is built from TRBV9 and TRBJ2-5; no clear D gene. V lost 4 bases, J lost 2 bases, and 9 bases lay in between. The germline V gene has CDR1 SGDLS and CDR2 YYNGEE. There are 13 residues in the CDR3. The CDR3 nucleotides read TGTGCCAGCAGCCCCCTCCTTCAAGAGACCCAGTACTTC. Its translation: CASSPLLQETQYF.

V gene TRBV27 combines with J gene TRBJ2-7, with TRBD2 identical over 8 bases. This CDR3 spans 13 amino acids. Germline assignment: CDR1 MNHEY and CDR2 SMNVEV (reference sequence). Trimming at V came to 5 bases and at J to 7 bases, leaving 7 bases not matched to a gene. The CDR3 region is CASSGLAGREQYF. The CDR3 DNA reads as TGTGCCAGCAGTGGGCTAGCGGGTAGGGAGCAGTACTTC.

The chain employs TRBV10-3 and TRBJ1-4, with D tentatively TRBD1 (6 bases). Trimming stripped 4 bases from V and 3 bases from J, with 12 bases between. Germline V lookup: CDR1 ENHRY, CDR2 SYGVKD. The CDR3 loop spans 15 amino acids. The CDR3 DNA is TGTGCCATCAGTGCCCAGGGGTCACCTAATGAAAAACTGTTTTTT. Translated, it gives CAISAQGSPNEKLFF.

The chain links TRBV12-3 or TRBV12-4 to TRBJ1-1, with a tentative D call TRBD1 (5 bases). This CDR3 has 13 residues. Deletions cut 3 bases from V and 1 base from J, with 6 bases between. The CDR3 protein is CASSFTGNTEAFF. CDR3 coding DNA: TGTGCCAGCAGTTTTACAGGGAACACTGAAGCTTTCTTT.

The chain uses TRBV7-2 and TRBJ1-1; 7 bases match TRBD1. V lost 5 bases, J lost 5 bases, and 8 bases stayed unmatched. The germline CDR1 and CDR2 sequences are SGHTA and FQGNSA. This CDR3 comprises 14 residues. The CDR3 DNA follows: TGTGCCAGCAGCCCCCGACAGGGTAGGACTGAAGCTTTCTTT. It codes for CASSPRQGRTEAFF.

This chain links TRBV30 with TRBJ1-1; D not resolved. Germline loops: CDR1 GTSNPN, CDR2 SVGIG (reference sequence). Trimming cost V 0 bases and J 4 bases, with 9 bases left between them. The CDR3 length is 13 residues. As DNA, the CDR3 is TGTGCCTGGAGTGTAAGTCGGGGCACTGAAGCTTTCTTT. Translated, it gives CAWSVSRGTEAFF.

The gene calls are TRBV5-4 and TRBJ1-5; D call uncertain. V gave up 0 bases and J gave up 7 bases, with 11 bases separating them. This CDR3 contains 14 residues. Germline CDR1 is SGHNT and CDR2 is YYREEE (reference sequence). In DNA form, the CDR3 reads TGTGCCAGCAGCTTGGCCGGAGGGTCCCAGCCCCAGCATTTT. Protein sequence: CASSLAGGSQPQHF.

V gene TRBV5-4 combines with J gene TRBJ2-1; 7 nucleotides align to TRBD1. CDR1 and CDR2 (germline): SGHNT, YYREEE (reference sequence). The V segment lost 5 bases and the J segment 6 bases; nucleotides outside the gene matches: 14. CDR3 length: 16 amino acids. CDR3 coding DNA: TGTGCCAGCAGTATCGGTAGTGGGACAGCCCCCAATGAGCAGTTCTTC. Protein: CASSIGSGTAPNEQFF. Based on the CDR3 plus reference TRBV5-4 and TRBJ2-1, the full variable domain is ETGVTQSPTHLIKTRGQQVTLRCSSQSGHNTVSWYQQALGQGPQFIFQYYREEENGRGNFPPRFSGLQFPNYSSELNVNALELDDSALYLCASSIGSGTAPNEQFFGPGTRLTVL.

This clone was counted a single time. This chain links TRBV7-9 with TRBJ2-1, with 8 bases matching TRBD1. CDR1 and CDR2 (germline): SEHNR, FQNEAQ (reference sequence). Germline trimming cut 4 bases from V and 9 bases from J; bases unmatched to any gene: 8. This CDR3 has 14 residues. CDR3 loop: CASSSSRGRREQFF. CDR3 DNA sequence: TGTGCCAGCAGCTCTTCCAGGGGGCGGCGTGAGCAGTTCTTC. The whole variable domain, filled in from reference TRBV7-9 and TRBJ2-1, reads DTGVSQNPRHKITKRGQNVTFRCDPISEHNRLYWYRQTLGQGPEFLTYFQNEAQLEKSRLLSDRFSAERPKGSFSTLEIQRTEQGDSAMYLCASSSSRGRREQFFGPGTRLTVL.

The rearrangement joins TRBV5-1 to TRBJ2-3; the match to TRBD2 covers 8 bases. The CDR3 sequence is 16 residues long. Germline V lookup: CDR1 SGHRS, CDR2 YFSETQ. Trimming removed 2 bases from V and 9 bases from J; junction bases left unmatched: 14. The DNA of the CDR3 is TGCGCCAGCAGCTTAGGGGGGAGCGGGACTAGTTGGACGCAGTATTTT. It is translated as CASSLGGSGTSWTQYF.

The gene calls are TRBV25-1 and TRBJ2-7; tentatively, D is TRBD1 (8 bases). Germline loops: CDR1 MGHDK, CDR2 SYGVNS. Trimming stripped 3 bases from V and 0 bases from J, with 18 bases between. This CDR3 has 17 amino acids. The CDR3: CASSDNPGGQASYEQYF. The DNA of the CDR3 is TGTGCCAGCAGTGATAATCCGGGGGGACAGGCCTCCTACGAGCAGTACTTC.

CDR3 DNA: TGTGCCAGCAGCTTCGGACAGGGGGCGCCCGGCTACACCTTC. It translates to CASSFGQGAPGYTF. The rearrangement uses TRBV7-9 and TRBJ1-2, with TRBD1 identical over 11 bases. The CDR3 covers 14 residues. J gave up 8 bases and V 3 bases, and 5 bases lay outside the gene matches. The germline V gene has CDR1 SEHNR and CDR2 FQNEAQ (reference sequence).

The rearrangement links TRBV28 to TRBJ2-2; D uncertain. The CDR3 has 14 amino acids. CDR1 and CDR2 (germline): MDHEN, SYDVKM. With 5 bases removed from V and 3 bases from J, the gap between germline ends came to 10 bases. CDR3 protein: CASSPRHYTGELFF. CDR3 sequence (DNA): TGTGCCAGCAGTCCCCGTCACTACACCGGGGAGCTGTTTTTT.

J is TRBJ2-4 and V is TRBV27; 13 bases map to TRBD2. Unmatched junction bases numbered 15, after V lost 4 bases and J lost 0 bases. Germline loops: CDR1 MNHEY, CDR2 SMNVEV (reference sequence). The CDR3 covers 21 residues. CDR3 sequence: CASSWQRPGTSGTLAKNIQYF. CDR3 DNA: TGTGCCAGCAGTTGGCAGCGTCCGGGGACTAGCGGGACCCTAGCCAAAAACATTCAGTACTTC.

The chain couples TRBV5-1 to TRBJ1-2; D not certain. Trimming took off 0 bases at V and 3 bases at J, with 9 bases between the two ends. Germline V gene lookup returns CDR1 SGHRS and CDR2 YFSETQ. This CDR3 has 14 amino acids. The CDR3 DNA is TGCGCCAGCAGCTTGGATAGCAATTACTATGGCTACACCTTC. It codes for CASSLDSNYYGYTF.

The CDR3 DNA reads as TGTGCCAGTAGTCTCCGACTAGCGGGAGACTCCTACGAGCAGTACTTC. It encodes CASSLRLAGDSYEQYF. This rearrangement joins TRBV19 to TRBJ2-7; 12 bases are shared with TRBD2. The junction had 5 bases not matched to a gene; V was cut back by 5 bases and J by 0 bases. CDR1 LNHDA and CDR2 SQIVND come from the germline V gene (reference sequence). This CDR3 is 16 amino acids long.

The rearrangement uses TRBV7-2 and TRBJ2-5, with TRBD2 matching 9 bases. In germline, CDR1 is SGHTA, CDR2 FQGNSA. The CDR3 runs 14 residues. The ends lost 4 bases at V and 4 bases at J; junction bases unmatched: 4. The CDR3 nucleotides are TGTGCCAGCAGCTCCCAACTAGCGGGAGAGACCCAGTACTTC. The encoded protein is CASSSQLAGETQYF.

DNA of the CDR3: TGTGCCAGCGTGGACTGGTCGGATACGCAGTATTTT. Its translation: CASVDWSDTQYF. V and J are TRBV27 and TRBJ2-3, with D possibly matching TRBD2 (5 bases). The ends were cut back, 8 bases at V and 6 bases at J, with 12 bases in the middle. CDR1 is MNHEY, CDR2 SMNVEV, per germline (reference sequence). The CDR3 covers 12 residues.

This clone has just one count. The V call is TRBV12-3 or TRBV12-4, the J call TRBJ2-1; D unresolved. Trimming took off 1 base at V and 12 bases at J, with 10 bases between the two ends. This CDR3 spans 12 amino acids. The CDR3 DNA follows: TGTGCCAGCAGTTTAGGGTCTAGTTGGCAGTTCTTC. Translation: CASSLGSSWQFF.

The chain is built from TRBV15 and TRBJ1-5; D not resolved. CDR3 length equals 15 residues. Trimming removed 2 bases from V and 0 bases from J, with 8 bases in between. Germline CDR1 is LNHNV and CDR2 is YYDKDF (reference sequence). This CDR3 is CATSRQRGSNQPQHF. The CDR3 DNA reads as TGTGCCACCAGCAGACAGCGGGGTAGCAATCAGCCCCAGCATTTT.